What follows are 27 T cell receptor beta chains derived from one specimen sequenced in a study of T cells in Graves' hyperthyroidism and ophthalmopathy. It was RNA transcripts that yielded the amplified TCR beta CDR3 regions. The TCR CDR3 was amplified in a first-round RT-PCR using the HTBI primer set. TCRdb re-analysed the multiplex PCR reads in MiXCR, keeping a single row per CDR3 protein. This sample has a few hundred thousand distinct CDR3 sequences, with 15% to 20% found just once. The sample comprised blood. The origin of the receptors is a woman in her 30s with Graves' ophthalmopathy.

This clonotype was detected a few times. The chain combines TRBV5-1 with TRBJ2-1; 12 bases align to TRBD2. CDR1 and CDR2 (germline): SGHRS, YFSETQ. CDR3 length equals 18 residues. Trimming removed 0 bases from V and 0 bases from J; junction bases left unmatched: 4. The CDR3 reads CASSLARTSGNSYNEQFF. The DNA for the CDR3 is TGCGCCAGCAGCTTGGCCCGGACTAGCGGGAACTCCTACAATGAGCAGTTCTTC.

The table lists this clonotype with many counts. This rearrangement joins TRBV27 to TRBJ2-7; weak D call: TRBD2 (5 bases). Deletions cut 6 bases from V and 0 bases from J, with 12 bases between. This CDR3 is built from 14 residues. Germline V lookup: CDR1 MNHEY, CDR2 SMNVEV (reference sequence). CDR3 region: CASRGLANSYEQYF. In DNA form, the CDR3 reads TGTGCCAGCAGAGGGCTAGCCAACTCCTACGAGCAGTACTTC.

This clonotype was picked up a small number of times. The chain uses TRBV6-1 and TRBJ1-2; TRBD1 aligns across 7 bases. Germline CDR1 MNHNS, CDR2 SASEGT. The CDR3 covers 13 residues. V lost 6 bases to trimming and J lost 4 bases; unmatched junction nucleotides: 5. CDR3 DNA sequence: TGTGCCAGCAGGGACAGGCCCCCCTATGGCTACACCTTC. This sequence encodes CASRDRPPYGYTF.

This clonotype was found many times. The rearrangement links TRBV27 to TRBJ2-1; D may be TRBD1 (5 bases). The CDR3 loop spans 15 amino acids. CDR1 is MNHEY, CDR2 SMNVEV, per germline (reference sequence). V was pared by 6 bases and J by 0 bases, with 12 bases between. CDR3 protein: CASSRQMSSYNEQFF. The CDR3 bases are TGTGCCAGCAGCCGACAGATGAGCTCCTACAATGAGCAGTTCTTC.

The CDR3, as DNA: TGTGCCAGCAGTTACAGAACACTCAGACGGAACACCGGGGAGCTGTTTTTT. It specifies CASSYRTLRRNTGELFF. The chain employs TRBV6-2 or TRBV6-3 and TRBJ2-2, with D uncertain. The CDR3 runs 17 residues. The V end was cut by 2 bases, the J end by 1 base, with 14 bases between. The germline CDR1 and CDR2 sequences are MNHEY and SVGEGT.

This clonotype has more than one count but fewer than ten. The chain joins TRBV19 to TRBJ2-7, with D tentatively TRBD2 (5 bases). CDR1 LNHDA and CDR2 SQIVND come from the germline V gene (reference sequence). CDR3 length: 14 residues. V dropped 5 bases and J dropped 1 base, with 12 bases sitting between them. The chain's CDR3 is CASSLVGESYEQYF. The CDR3 DNA follows: TGTGCCAGTAGTCTGGTGGGAGAGTCCTACGAGCAGTACTTC.

This clonotype was recorded many times. The gene calls are TRBV18 and TRBJ1-2, with TRBD1 identical over 7 bases. In germline, CDR1 is KGHSH, CDR2 LQKENI. This CDR3 is built from 15 residues. V trimming: 2 bases; J trimming: 4 bases; junction bases outside the gene matches: 7. The CDR3 DNA reads TGTGCCAGCTCACCAGGTCACGGGACAGTCTATGGCTACACCTTC. Translation: CASSPGHGTVYGYTF.

The chain employs TRBV19 and TRBJ1-5; the D is unclear. This CDR3 region has 13 residues. Per the germline V gene, CDR1 is LNHDA and CDR2 is SQIVND (reference sequence). Trimming cost V 6 bases and J 0 bases, with 6 bases left between them. The CDR3 nucleotides read TGTGCCAGTAGGATTAATAGCAATCAGCCCCAGCATTTT. Its protein product is CASRINSNQPQHF.

There are many counts of this clonotype. The chain combines TRBV7-2 with TRBJ2-7; tentatively, D is TRBD1 (5 bases). Trimming pared 3 bases from V and 6 bases from J, leaving 9 bases between. This CDR3 is 12 amino acids long. Per the germline V gene, CDR1 is SGHTA and CDR2 is FQGNSA. CDR3 in amino acids: CASSFGQGEQYF. In nucleotides, the CDR3 is TGTGCCAGCAGCTTCGGTCAGGGCGAGCAGTACTTC. The full variable domain, rest sourced from reference TRBV7-2 and TRBJ2-7, is GAGVSQSPSNKVTEKGKDVELRCDPISGHTALYWYRQSLGQGLEFLIYFQGNSAPDKSGLPSDRFSAERTGGSVSTLTIQRTQQEDSAVYLCASSFGQGEQYFGPGTRLTVT.

Ten or more counts support this clonotype. CDR3 protein: CAWSVHQSYEQYF. As DNA, the CDR3 is TGTGCCTGGAGTGTCCACCAGTCCTACGAGCAGTACTTC. The chain links TRBV30 to TRBJ2-7; no firm D call. V lost 0 bases and J 1 base, leaving 7 bases between the germline ends. The CDR3 spans 13 residues. In germline, CDR1 is GTSNPN, CDR2 SVGIG (reference sequence).

The chain recombines TRBV5-4 with TRBJ2-1, with 8 positions matching TRBD2. Germline CDR1 SGHNT, CDR2 YYREEE (reference sequence). This CDR3 contains 13 residues. Trimming cost V 4 bases and J 9 bases; bases outside gene matches: 6. CDR3 nucleotide sequence: TGTGCCAGCAGCGTCAGGACTAGCTTTGAGCAGTTCTTC. It encodes CASSVRTSFEQFF.

At least ten counts were recorded for this clonotype. The genes are TRBV28 and TRBJ1-1; D may be TRBD1 (5 bases). This CDR3 comprises 11 residues. Germline loops: CDR1 MDHEN, CDR2 SYDVKM. V was shortened by 11 bases and J by 11 bases, with 18 bases between the two germline ends. In DNA form, the CDR3 reads TGTGCCCATGGGGCCGGGACCGCGGCTTTCTTT. It encodes CAHGAGTAAFF.

This clonotype was observed many times. The rearrangement uses TRBV7-9 and TRBJ2-7, with 7 bases lining up with TRBD2. J gave up 4 bases and V 2 bases, and 5 bases lay outside the gene matches. The CDR3 loop spans 14 amino acids. The V gene's germline CDR1 is SEHNR and CDR2 FQNEAQ (reference sequence). Written as DNA, the CDR3 is TGTGCCAGCAGCTTACCGGGACTACGTTACGAGCAGTACTTC. Its protein product is CASSLPGLRYEQYF.

This clonotype was observed at least ten times. The V call is TRBV2, the J call TRBJ2-7, with 11 bases identical to TRBD2. The CDR3 totals 15 residues. Trimming cost V 8 bases and J 3 bases; bases outside gene matches: 9. Germline V gene sequence: CDR1 SNHLY, CDR2 FYNNEI. CDR3 sequence: CASLSSGTSGYEQYF. The CDR3 DNA reads as TGTGCCAGCTTATCCTCCGGGACTAGCGGCTACGAGCAGTACTTC.

A note on this clonotype: This may be a read error, as it is one base from a much larger clone. V is TRBV18 and J is TRBJ2-1; 7 nucleotides agree with TRBD1. V lost 7 bases, J lost 7 bases, and 13 bases stayed unmatched. The CDR3 loop spans 15 amino acids. Germline V lookup: CDR1 KGHSH, CDR2 LQKENI. CDR3 nucleotide sequence: TGTGCCAGCTTACCCCCCGGACAGGTTGGAAATGAGCAGTTCTTC. Its protein is CASLPPGQVGNEQFF.

The sample holds a few counts of this clonotype. The chain joins TRBV12-3 or TRBV12-4 to TRBJ2-1; no reliable D call. The ends were cut back, 5 bases at V and 7 bases at J, with 9 bases in the middle. This CDR3 comprises 12 residues. The CDR3 region is CASSRVLNEQFF. The CDR3 bases are TGTGCCAGCAGTCGAGTCCTAAATGAGCAGTTCTTC.

Comments on this clonotype: A much larger clone sits a single nucleotide away, making a read error possible. V and J are TRBV7-8 and TRBJ2-2; a weak D match, TRBD2 (5 bases). CDR1 and CDR2 from the germline V gene are SGHVS and FQNEAQ. CDR3 length equals 15 residues. The CDR3 DNA follows: TGTGCCAGCGGTCCTCGGTATTCCAACACCGGGGAGCTGTCTTTT. Amino acids: CASGPRYSNTGELSF.

This clonotype was observed at least ten times. The CDR3: CASSLGDAFTFGTDTQYF. CDR3 DNA: TGCGCCAGCAGCTTGGGGGACGCCTTCACCTTTGGCACAGATACGCAGTATTTT. J is TRBJ2-3 and V is TRBV5-1; D is tentatively TRBD1 or TRBD2 (5 bases each). CDR1 is SGHRS and CDR2 is YFSETQ in the germline V gene. With 0 bases removed from V and 1 base from J, the gap between germline ends came to 18 bases. The CDR3 sequence is 18 residues long.

Ten or more counts support this clonotype. In DNA form, the CDR3 reads TGTGCCAGCTCAGGCTTGAACACTGAAGCTTTCTTT. It encodes CASSGLNTEAFF. The chain couples TRBV18 to TRBJ1-1; the D is unclear. V was shortened by 5 bases and J by 0 bases, with 4 bases between the two germline ends. The CDR3 contains 12 residues. CDR1 and CDR2 (germline): KGHSH, LQKENI.

This clonotype was recorded at least ten times. The V call is TRBV20-1, the J call TRBJ2-3; D ambiguous. Germline loops: CDR1 DFQATT, CDR2 SNEGSKA (reference sequence). Between the trimmed V and J ends, which lost 3 bases and 0 bases, there was a span of 4 bases. The CDR3 length is 12 residues. The CDR3 DNA follows: TGCAGTGCTAGCCTCAGCACAGATACGCAGTATTTT. It specifies CSASLSTDTQYF.

The CDR3 bases are TGTGCCAGCCGACAGGGATTTCGAGAGACCCAGTACTTC. This gives the protein CASRQGFRETQYF. The chain combines TRBV28 with TRBJ2-5; 7 bases are a match to TRBD1. Germline CDR1 is MDHEN and CDR2 is SYDVKM. The CDR3 totals 13 residues. J lost 4 bases, V lost 8 bases, and 7 bases had no gene match.

This clonotype showed up just a few times. A much larger clone differs by one base, so this may be a read error. J is TRBJ1-2 and V is TRBV18; maybe TRBD1 (5 bases). CDR3 size: 17 residues. V was cut by 1 base and J by 6 bases, with 21 bases left in between. CDR1 is KGHSH, CDR2 LQKENI, per germline. CDR3 protein: CASSPLGAAHTFDGYTF. In DNA form, the CDR3 reads TGTGCCAGCTCACCACTCGGGGCAGCCCACACTTTCGATGGCTACACCTTC.

The rearrangement uses TRBV2 and TRBJ1-4; D may be TRBD1 (5 bases). Looked up from germline, CDR1 is SNHLY and CDR2 is FYNNEI. This CDR3 is 15 amino acids long. Trimming took off 0 bases at V and 5 bases at J, with 10 bases between the two ends. As DNA, the CDR3 is TGTGCCAGCAGTGAAGCTATGACAGAGAATGAAAAACTGTTTTTT. Translation gives CASSEAMTENEKLFF.

Many counts were recorded for this clonotype. V gene TRBV11-2 combines with J gene TRBJ1-5; the match to TRBD1 covers 8 bases. Germline CDR1 SGHAT, CDR2 FQNNGV. Losses at the gene ends were 0 bases for V and 4 bases for J; bases not matched to a gene: 5. This CDR3 region has 16 residues. This CDR3 is CASSLDLRQGNQPQHF. CDR3 bases: TGTGCCAGCAGCTTAGATCTCCGACAGGGGAATCAGCCCCAGCATTTT.

The gene calls are TRBV24-1 and TRBJ2-1; 13 bases are shared with TRBD2. V was pared by 9 bases and J by 5 bases, with 0 bases of the junction left unmatched. Per germline, CDR1 KGHDR and CDR2 SFDVKD. The CDR3 totals 13 residues. The CDR3 nucleotides are TGTGCCACCGGGACTAGCGGGGACAATGAGCAGTTCTTC. It is translated as CATGTSGDNEQFF.

This clonotype came up a few times. The V and J genes are TRBV5-6 and TRBJ2-6, with no clear D. V dropped 1 base and J dropped 0 bases, with 5 bases sitting between them. The CDR3 has 15 residues. From germline, CDR1 is SGHDT and CDR2 YYEEEE. The DNA for the CDR3 is TGTGCCAGCAGCTTGAGGGACTCTGGGGCCAACGTCCTGACTTTC. It encodes CASSLRDSGANVLTF.

This clonotype was picked up many times. The J gene is TRBJ1-1, the V gene TRBV12-3 or TRBV12-4; D ambiguous. CDR3 length: 15 amino acids. Trimming shortened V by 3 bases and J by 1 base, and 12 bases separated the two germline ends. The CDR3 coding sequence is TGTGCCAGCAGTTTGGAGGCAACCAAGAACACTGAAGCTTTCTTT. The encoded protein is CASSLEATKNTEAFF.